One sample yielded the 21 T cell receptor beta chains listed below, sequenced in a study of blood T cell repertoires in COVID-19. The table came from immunoSEQ multiplex PCR; TCRdb's copy has only in-frame clones and leaves some out. The data show approximately 280,000 clones, around nine tenths seen once. The sample comprised peripheral blood. The receptors derive from a man aged 35 to 55 with acute or convalescent COVID-19.

The V and J genes are TRBV18 and TRBJ2-2, with D unclear. The V gene lost 2 bases and the J gene lost 1 base, with 8 bases spanning the gap. CDR1 and CDR2 (germline): KGHSH, LQKENI. The CDR3 covers 15 residues. DNA of the CDR3: TGTGCCAGCTCACCAGTGAGCTTGAACACCGGGGAGCTGTTTTTT. This encodes CASSPVSLNTGELFF. Drawing the rest from reference TRBV18 and TRBJ2-2, the complete variable domain is NAGVMQNPRHLVRRRGQEARLRCSPMKGHSHVYWYRQLPEEGLKFMVYLQKENIIDESGMPKERFSAEFPKEGPSILRIQQVVRGDSAAYFCASSPVSLNTGELFFGEGSRLTVL.

V is TRBV15 and J is TRBJ2-2; 7 positions match TRBD1. The length of the CDR3 is 14 residues. V was clipped by 8 bases and J by 6 bases; unmatched bases: 9. The germline V gene has CDR1 LNHNV and CDR2 YYDKDF (reference sequence). In DNA, the CDR3 is TGTGCCACCGAAGGGGGCGTTTTATCCGGGGAGCTGTTTTTT. Protein sequence: CATEGGVLSGELFF.

The V call is TRBV12-3 or TRBV12-4, the J call TRBJ2-3, with D perhaps TRBD2 (5 bases). V lost 3 bases and J 2 bases, leaving 6 bases between the germline ends. The CDR3 sequence is 13 residues long. DNA of the CDR3: TGTGCCAGCAGTTTCGGGGTCACAGATACGCAGTATTTT. Amino acids: CASSFGVTDTQYF.

The V call is TRBV6-1, the J call TRBJ2-1; 7 bases fit TRBD2. This CDR3 is 14 amino acids long. V dropped 3 bases and J dropped 7; count of bases not matched to a gene: 6. From germline, CDR1 is MNHNS and CDR2 SASEGT. The CDR3 nucleotides read TGTGCCAGCAGTGAGGGGGGGGGATCTAATGAGCAGTTCTTC. Translation gives CASSEGGGSNEQFF.

This clone was seen once. Other nucleotide sequences from this sample produce the same CDR3. The chain recombines TRBV18 with TRBJ2-3, with 10 positions matching TRBD1. Germline values: CDR1 KGHSH, CDR2 LQKENI. J gave up 6 bases and V 0 bases, and 3 bases lay outside the gene matches. This CDR3 spans 15 amino acids. CDR3 amino acids: CASSPPGQGSDTQYF. CDR3 nucleotide sequence: TGTGCCAGCTCACCACCGGGACAGGGGAGCGATACGCAGTATTTT.

This clone is a singleton in its sample. The chain carries TRBV30 and TRBJ1-2; possible D gene TRBD1, 5 bases. CDR3 length: 13 residues. V dropped 3 bases and J dropped 9 bases, with 17 bases sitting between them. Germline-derived CDR1 and CDR2 are GTSNPN and SVGIG (reference sequence). CDR3 sequence reads: CAWSAQGEGSYTF. CDR3 nucleotide sequence: TGTGCCTGGAGCGCTCAAGGGGAGGGGAGCTACACCTTC.

The gene calls are TRBV15 and TRBJ1-4, with D uncertain. The V gene's germline CDR1 is LNHNV and CDR2 YYDKDF (reference sequence). The CDR3 runs 15 residues. V was shortened by 5 bases and J by 14 bases, with 24 bases between the two germline ends. The CDR3 nucleotides read TGTGCCACCAGCGGGCGGGAAGGGAACACCGAAGCCCTGTTTTTT. Its protein product is CATSGREGNTEALFF.

This chain joins TRBV5-4 and TRBJ1-2, with 7 nucleotides matching TRBD1. Trimming at V came to 4 bases and at J to 4 bases, leaving 13 bases not matched to a gene. Germline lookup yields CDR1 SGHNT and CDR2 YYREEE (reference sequence). The CDR3 has 16 residues. The CDR3 region is CASSLPFSTGAYGYTF. DNA of the CDR3: TGTGCCAGCAGCCTCCCCTTCTCCACAGGGGCCTATGGCTACACCTTC.

In DNA, the CDR3 is TGTGCCAGCAGCAAAAGGGGGACACAAAACACCGGGGAGCTGTTTTTT. As protein: CASSKRGTQNTGELFF. The chain has TRBV14 and TRBJ2-2, with D perhaps TRBD1 (6 bases). From germline, CDR1 is SGHDN and CDR2 FVKESK. The CDR3 is made up of 16 amino acids. V was pared by 5 bases and J by 2 bases, with 15 bases between.

This sequence joins TRBV6-5 and TRBJ1-2, with 9 nucleotides matching TRBD1. CDR1 MNHEY and CDR2 SVGAGI come from the germline V gene. J gave up 7 bases and V 6 bases, and 12 bases lay outside the gene matches. The CDR3 extends over 15 amino acids. This chain's CDR3 is CASRSSPDRGGGYTF. CDR3 in DNA: TGTGCCAGCAGAAGCTCCCCGGACAGGGGAGGTGGCTACACCTTC.

J is TRBJ1-1 and V is TRBV7-3; no firm D call. The CDR3 length is 13 residues. With 3 bases removed from V and 9 bases from J, the gap between germline ends came to 14 bases. Germline CDR1 and CDR2: SGHTA and FQGTGA. The CDR3 sequence is CASSLGRTDQAFF. The CDR3 DNA is TGTGCCAGCAGCTTGGGGAGGACCGACCAAGCTTTCTTT. Supplemented by reference TRBV7-3 and TRBJ1-1, the full variable domain reads GAGVSQTPSNKVTEKGKYVELRCDPISGHTALYWYRQSLGQGPEFLIYFQGTGAADDSGLPNDRFFAVRPEGSVSTLKIQRTERGDSAVYLCASSLGRTDQAFFGQGTRLTVV.

The chain has TRBV19 and TRBJ2-1; 11 bases match TRBD2. CDR3 size: 13 residues. Losses at the gene ends were 7 bases for V and 7 bases for J; bases not matched to a gene: 3. Per germline, CDR1 LNHDA and CDR2 SQIVND (reference sequence). As DNA, the CDR3 is TGTGCCAGTATGGGACTAGCGGTTAATGAGCAGTTCTTC. Translation gives CASMGLAVNEQFF.

The J gene is TRBJ2-7, the V gene TRBV3-1 (or the pseudogene TRBV3-2); D ambiguous. V was trimmed by 1 base and J by 7 bases, leaving 5 bases between them. The CDR3 covers 11 residues. The germline V gene encodes CDR1 LGHDT and CDR2 YNNKEL (reference sequence). CDR3: CASSQGREQYF. The DNA for the CDR3 is TGTGCCAGCAGCCAAGGGCGGGAGCAGTACTTC.

The rearrangement uses TRBV5-1 and TRBJ2-7; tentative D call: TRBD1 (7 bases). Germline CDR1 is SGHRS and CDR2 is YFSETQ. CDR3 length equals 16 residues. V lost 1 base and J lost 1, with 15 bases in between. CDR3 protein: CASSLIRGDSSYEQYF. In nucleotides, the CDR3 is TGCGCCAGCAGCTTGATACGCGGGGACAGTTCCTACGAGCAGTACTTC.

The rearrangement joins TRBV3-1 (or the pseudogene TRBV3-2) to TRBJ2-2; TRBD1 matches at 9 bases. V dropped 6 bases and J dropped 6; count of bases not matched to a gene: 8. This CDR3 region has 15 residues. Germline V gives CDR1 LGHDT, CDR2 YNNKEL (reference sequence). The CDR3: CASSHRDRVAGELFF. CDR3 DNA: TGTGCCAGCAGTCACCGGGACAGGGTAGCCGGGGAGCTGTTTTTT.

This rearrangement joins TRBV5-8 to TRBJ2-7; D gene uncertain. V lost 0 bases, J lost 1 base, and 8 bases lay in between. CDR1 and CDR2 (germline): SGHTS, YDEGEE. The CDR3 is made up of 14 amino acids. The CDR3 reads CASSLGVSSYEQYF. In nucleotides, the CDR3 is TGTGCCAGCAGCTTGGGCGTCTCTTCCTACGAGCAGTACTTC.

In its sample, this clone was seen once. The chain carries TRBV19 and TRBJ2-1; 8 bases are a match to TRBD1. V gave up 9 bases and J gave up 7 bases; unmatched junction bases: 5. CDR1 is LNHDA, CDR2 SQIVND, per germline (reference sequence). This CDR3 region has 12 residues. The CDR3 DNA sequence: TGTGCCAGCTACAGGGGGGTGAATGAGCAGTTCTTC. This gives the protein CASYRGVNEQFF.

The chain uses TRBV29-1 and TRBJ2-3; 10 nucleotides match TRBD2. V was pared by 2 bases and J by 2 bases, with 7 bases of the junction left unmatched. From germline, CDR1 is SQVTM and CDR2 ANQGSEA. CDR3 size: 16 residues. The chain's CDR3 is CSVERSSGGDTDTQYF. CDR3 nucleotide sequence: TGCAGCGTTGAAAGGTCTAGCGGGGGTGACACAGATACGCAGTATTTT.

This clone appeared a single time. This chain uses TRBV11-2 with TRBJ1-2; TRBD1 might be the D (6 bases). V was trimmed by 1 base and J by 4 bases, leaving 7 bases between them. Looked up from germline, CDR1 is SGHAT and CDR2 is FQNNGV. The CDR3 sequence is 13 residues long. The CDR3 region is CASSLGGLYGYTF. CDR3 nucleotide sequence: TGTGCCAGCAGCTTAGGGGGGCTCTATGGCTACACCTTC. Variable domain in full (rest from reference TRBV11-2 and TRBJ1-2): EAGVAQSPRYKIIEKRQSVAFWCNPISGHATLYWYQQILGQGPKLLIQFQNNGVVDDSQLPKDRFSAERLKGVDSTLKIQPAKLEDSAVYLCASSLGGLYGYTFGSGTRLTVV.

This clone has just one count. J is TRBJ2-3 and V is TRBV9; 12 bases match TRBD2. CDR1 and CDR2 from the germline V gene are SGDLS and YYNGEE. This CDR3 region has 14 residues. Unmatched junction bases numbered 3, after V lost 2 bases and J lost 8 bases. The CDR3 region is CASSVTSGGSTQYF. CDR3 nucleotide sequence: TGTGCCAGCAGCGTTACTAGCGGGGGGTCTACGCAGTATTTT. The full variable domain, rest sourced from reference TRBV9 and TRBJ2-3, is DSGVTQTPKHLITATGQRVTLRCSPRSGDLSVYWYQQSLDQGLQFLIQYYNGEERAKGNILERFSAQQFPDLHSELNLSSLELGDSALYFCASSVTSGGSTQYFGPGTRLTVL.

V gene TRBV4-2 combines with J gene TRBJ1-5; 7 bases agree with TRBD1. The CDR3 spans 16 residues. Germline CDR1 LGHNA, CDR2 YNFKEQ. The V segment lost 2 bases and the J segment 4 bases; nucleotides outside the gene matches: 8. CDR3 protein: CASSQSYRGTNQPQHF. The CDR3 DNA reads as TGTGCCAGCAGCCAATCCTACAGGGGTACAAATCAGCCCCAGCATTTT.